This TCR beta chain is from a study of blood T cell repertoires in COVID-19. In the original workflow: Nucleated cell number was recorded as an estimate derived from reference gene primer amplification. Produced via immunoSEQ multiplex PCR; TCRdb's table is partial and in-frame only. V, J and clone size are taken as reported in that table, and D and trimming were inferred from the DNA itself. The sample carries approximately 200,000 clones, 80% to 90% recorded once. Participant age was about 18 to 89 years, and participants resided in fewer than 25 US areas. The germline gives CDR1 MNHEY, CDR2 SVGEGT. The CDR3 is 17 amino acids. V was clipped by 4 bases and J by 1 base; unmatched bases: 4.

The chain couples TRBV6-2 or TRBV6-3 to TRBJ2-1; 13 positions match TRBD2. Sequences were obtained from PBMCs or T cells enriched from blood (not recorded which). The source is a woman aged 40 to 55 with acute COVID-19. The CDR3 sequence is CASSSGLAGRSYNEQFF. The DNA for the CDR3 is TGTGCCAGCAGTTCGGGACTAGCGGGAAGGTCCTACAATGAGCAGTTCTTC.